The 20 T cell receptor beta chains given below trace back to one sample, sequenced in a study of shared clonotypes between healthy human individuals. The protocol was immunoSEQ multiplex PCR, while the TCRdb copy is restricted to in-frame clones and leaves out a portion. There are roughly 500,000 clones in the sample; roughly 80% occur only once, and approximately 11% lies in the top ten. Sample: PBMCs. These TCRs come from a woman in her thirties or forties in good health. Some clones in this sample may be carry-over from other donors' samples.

Here the CDR3 reads CASSETGGSGNEQFF. The CDR3 DNA reads as TGTGCCAGCTCAGAGACAGGGGGCTCTGGAAATGAGCAGTTCTTC. The V and J genes are TRBV18 and TRBJ2-1; 10 bases match TRBD1. Trimming at V came to 5 bases and at J to 7 bases, leaving 8 bases not matched to a gene. The CDR3 is 15 amino acids. Germline V gives CDR1 KGHSH, CDR2 LQKENI. The full variable domain, with the rest looked up from reference TRBV18 and TRBJ2-1, is NAGVMQNPRHLVRRRGQEARLRCSPMKGHSHVYWYRQLPEEGLKFMVYLQKENIIDESGMPKERFSAEFPKEGPSILRIQQVVRGDSAAYFCASSETGGSGNEQFFGPGTRLTVL.

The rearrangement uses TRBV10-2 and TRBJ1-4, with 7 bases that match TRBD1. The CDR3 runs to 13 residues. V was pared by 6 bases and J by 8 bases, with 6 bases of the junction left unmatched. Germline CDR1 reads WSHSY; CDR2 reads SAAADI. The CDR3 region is CASRRTGEEKLFF. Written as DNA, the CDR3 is TGCGCCAGCAGGCGAACAGGGGAAGAAAAACTGTTTTTT.

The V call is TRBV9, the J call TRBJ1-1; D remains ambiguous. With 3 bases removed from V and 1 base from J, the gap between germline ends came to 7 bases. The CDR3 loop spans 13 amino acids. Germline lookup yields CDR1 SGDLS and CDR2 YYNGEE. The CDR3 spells CASSGDTNTEAFF. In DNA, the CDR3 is TGTGCCAGCAGCGGAGACACGAACACTGAAGCTTTCTTT.

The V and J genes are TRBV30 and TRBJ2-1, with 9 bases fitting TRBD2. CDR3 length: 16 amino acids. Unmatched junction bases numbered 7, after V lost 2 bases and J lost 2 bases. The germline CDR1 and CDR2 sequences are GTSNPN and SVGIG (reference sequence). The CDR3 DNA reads TGTGCCTGGAGTATTCCAACTAGCGGGCCCTACAATGAGCAGTTCTTC. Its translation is CAWSIPTSGPYNEQFF.

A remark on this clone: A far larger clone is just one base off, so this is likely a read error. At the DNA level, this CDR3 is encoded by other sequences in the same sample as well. Here the CDR3 DNA reads TGTGCCAGCAGCCCTACAGAGAACACTGAAGCTTTCTTT. It is translated as CASSPTENTEAFF. The chain uses TRBV6-1 and TRBJ1-1; no definite D call. The CDR3 length is 13 residues. The germline V gene encodes CDR1 MNHNS and CDR2 SASEGT. Trimming removed 6 bases at V and 1 base at J, with 9 bases between.

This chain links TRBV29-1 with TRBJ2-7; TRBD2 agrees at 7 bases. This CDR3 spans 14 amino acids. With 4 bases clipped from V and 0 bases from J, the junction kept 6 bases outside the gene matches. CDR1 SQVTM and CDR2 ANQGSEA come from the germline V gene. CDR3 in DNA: TGCAGCGTTGGGGGACTAAAAAACTCCTACGAGCAGTACTTC. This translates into CSVGGLKNSYEQYF.

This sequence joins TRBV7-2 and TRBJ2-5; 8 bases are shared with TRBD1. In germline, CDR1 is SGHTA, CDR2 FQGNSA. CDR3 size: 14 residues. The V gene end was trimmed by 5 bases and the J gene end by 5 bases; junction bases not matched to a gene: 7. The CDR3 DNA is TGTGCCAGCAGCCTGGACAGGGTGAGGGAGACCCAGTACTTC. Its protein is CASSLDRVRETQYF.

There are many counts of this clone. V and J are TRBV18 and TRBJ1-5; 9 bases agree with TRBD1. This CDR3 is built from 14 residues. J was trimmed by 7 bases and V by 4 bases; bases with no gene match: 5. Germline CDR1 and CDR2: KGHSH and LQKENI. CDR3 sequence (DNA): TGTGCCAGCTCACACAGGGGGCCGGGGCAGCCCCAGCATTTT. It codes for CASSHRGPGQPQHF.

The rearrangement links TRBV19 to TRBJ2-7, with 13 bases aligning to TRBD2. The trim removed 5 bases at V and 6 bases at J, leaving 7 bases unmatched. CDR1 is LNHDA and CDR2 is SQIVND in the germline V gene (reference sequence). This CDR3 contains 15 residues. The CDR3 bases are TGTGCCAGTAGTCCAGGGACTAGCGGGACTGGCGAGCAGTACTTC. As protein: CASSPGTSGTGEQYF.

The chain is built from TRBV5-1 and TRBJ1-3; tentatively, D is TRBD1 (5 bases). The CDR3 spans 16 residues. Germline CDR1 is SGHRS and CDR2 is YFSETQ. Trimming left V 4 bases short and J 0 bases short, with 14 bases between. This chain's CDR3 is CASSVDGGASGNTIYF. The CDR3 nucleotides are TGCGCCAGCAGCGTAGACGGGGGAGCCTCTGGAAACACCATATATTTT.

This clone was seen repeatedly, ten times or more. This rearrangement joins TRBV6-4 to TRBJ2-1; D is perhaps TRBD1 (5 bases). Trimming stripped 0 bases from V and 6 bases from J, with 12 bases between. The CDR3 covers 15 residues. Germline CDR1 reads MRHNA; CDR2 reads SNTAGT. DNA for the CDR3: TGTGCCAGCAGTGACTCGACCCAGGGTTCCAATGAGCAGTTCTTC. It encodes CASSDSTQGSNEQFF.

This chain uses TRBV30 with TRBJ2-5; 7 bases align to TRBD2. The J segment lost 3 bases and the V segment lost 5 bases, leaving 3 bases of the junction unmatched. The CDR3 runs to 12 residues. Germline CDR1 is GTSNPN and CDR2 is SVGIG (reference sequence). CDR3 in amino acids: CAWGLVKETQYF. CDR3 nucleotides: TGTGCCTGGGGACTAGTAAAAGAGACCCAGTACTTC.

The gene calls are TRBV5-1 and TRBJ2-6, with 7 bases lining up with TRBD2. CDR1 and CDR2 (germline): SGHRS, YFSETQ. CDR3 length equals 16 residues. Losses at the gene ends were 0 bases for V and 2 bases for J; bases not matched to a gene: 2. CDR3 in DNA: TGCGCCAGCAGCTTGGCCAGCGGGGCTGGGGCCAACGTCCTGACTTTC. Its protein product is CASSLASGAGANVLTF.

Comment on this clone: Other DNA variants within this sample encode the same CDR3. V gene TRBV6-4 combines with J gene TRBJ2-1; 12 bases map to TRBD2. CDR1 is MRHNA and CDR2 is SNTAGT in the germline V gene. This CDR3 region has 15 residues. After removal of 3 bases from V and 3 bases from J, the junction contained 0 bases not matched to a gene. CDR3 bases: TGTGCCAGCAGTGAGACTAGCGGGAGCTACAATGAGCAGTTCTTC. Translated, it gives CASSETSGSYNEQFF.

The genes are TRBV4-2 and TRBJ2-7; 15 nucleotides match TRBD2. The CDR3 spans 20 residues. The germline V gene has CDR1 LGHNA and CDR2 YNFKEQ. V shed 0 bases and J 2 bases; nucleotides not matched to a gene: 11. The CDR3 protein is CASSQDSTGTSGRSAYEQYF. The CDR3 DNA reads TGTGCCAGCAGCCAAGATTCCACCGGGACTAGCGGGAGGAGCGCCTACGAGCAGTACTTC.

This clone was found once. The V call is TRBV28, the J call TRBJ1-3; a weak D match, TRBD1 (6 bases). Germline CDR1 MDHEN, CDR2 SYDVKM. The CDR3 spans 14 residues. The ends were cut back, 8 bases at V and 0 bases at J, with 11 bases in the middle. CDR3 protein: CASRTGSSGNTIYF. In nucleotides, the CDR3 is TGTGCCAGCCGAACAGGGAGCTCTGGAAACACCATATATTTT.

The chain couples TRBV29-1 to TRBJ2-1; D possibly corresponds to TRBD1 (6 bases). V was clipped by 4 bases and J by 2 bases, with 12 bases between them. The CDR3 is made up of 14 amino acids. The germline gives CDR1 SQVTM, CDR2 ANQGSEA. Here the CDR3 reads CSVARTVTYNEQFF. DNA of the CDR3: TGCAGCGTTGCCCGGACAGTCACCTACAATGAGCAGTTCTTC.

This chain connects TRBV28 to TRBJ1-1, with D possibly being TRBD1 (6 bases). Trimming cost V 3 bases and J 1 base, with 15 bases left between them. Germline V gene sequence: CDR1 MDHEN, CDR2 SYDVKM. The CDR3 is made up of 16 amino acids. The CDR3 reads CASSLPRGGPNTEAFF. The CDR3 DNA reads TGTGCCAGCAGTTTGCCCCGGGGGGGCCCGAACACTGAAGCTTTCTTT.

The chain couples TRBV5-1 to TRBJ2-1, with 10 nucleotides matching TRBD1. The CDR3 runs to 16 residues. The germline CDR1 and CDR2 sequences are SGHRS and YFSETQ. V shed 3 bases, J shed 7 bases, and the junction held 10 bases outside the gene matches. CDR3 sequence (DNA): TGCGCCAGCAGCTCCGGGGACAGGGGCCGCGGTAATGAGCAGTTCTTC. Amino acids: CASSSGDRGRGNEQFF.

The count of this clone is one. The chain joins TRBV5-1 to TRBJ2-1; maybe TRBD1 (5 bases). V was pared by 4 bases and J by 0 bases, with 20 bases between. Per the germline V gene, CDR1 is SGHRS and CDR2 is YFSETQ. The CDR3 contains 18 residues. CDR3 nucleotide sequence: TGCGCCAGCAGCCCGGGCGCGACAGCTGAGAGCTCCTACAATGAGCAGTTCTTC. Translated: CASSPGATAESSYNEQFF.